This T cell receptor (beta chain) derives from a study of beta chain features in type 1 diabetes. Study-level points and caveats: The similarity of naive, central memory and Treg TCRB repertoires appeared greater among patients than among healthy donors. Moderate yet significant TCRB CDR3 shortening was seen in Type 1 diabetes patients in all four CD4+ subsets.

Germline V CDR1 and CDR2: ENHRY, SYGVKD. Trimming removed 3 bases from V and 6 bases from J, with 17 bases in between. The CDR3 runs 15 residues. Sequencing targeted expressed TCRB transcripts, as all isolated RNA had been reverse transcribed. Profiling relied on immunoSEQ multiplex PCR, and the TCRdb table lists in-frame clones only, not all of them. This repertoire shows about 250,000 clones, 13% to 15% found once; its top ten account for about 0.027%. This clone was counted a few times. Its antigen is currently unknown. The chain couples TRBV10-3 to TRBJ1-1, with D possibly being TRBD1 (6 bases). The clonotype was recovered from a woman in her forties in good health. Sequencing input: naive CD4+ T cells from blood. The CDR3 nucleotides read TGTGCCATCAGTGAAATCGAACAGGGTAGCCCTGAAGCTTTCTTT. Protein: CAISEIEQGSPEAFF.